A selection of T cell receptor beta chains follows, all from one sample in a study of control samples from healthy donors and cancer patients. Produced via immunoSEQ multiplex PCR; TCRdb's table is partial and in-frame only. Of about 130,000 clones listed, roughly 90% are singletons. The sample comprised blood. These receptors were collected from a man aged 50-59 years in good health. Both conserved end residues are part of each CDR3. Fields, in order: clone size, D gene, J gene, CDR3 length, V gene, CDR3 DNA, CDR3 protein. The D gene is left open where the match is weak. Some rows have no size entry. The others give once, few or many, or a class for an expanded clone.

>once|-|TRBJ1-6|14|TRBV25-1
TGTGCCAGCAGTGGATTACAGTATAATTCACCCCTCCACTTT
CASSGLQYNSPLHF
>-|-|TRBJ2-3|15|TRBV9
TGTGCCAGCAGCTGGGACATTGCTAGCACAGATACGCAGTATTTT
CASSWDIASTDTQYF
>-|-|TRBJ1-1|14|TRBV3-1/TRBV3-2
TGTGCCAGCAGCCAAGATTACAGGAACACTGAAGCTTTCTTT
CASSQDYRNTEAFF
>-|TRBD1|TRBJ1-6|13|TRBV29-1
TGCAGCGCCGGACAGGGCCAAAACTCACCCCTCCACTTT
CSAGQGQNSPLHF
>-|-|TRBJ2-1|15|TRBV3-1/TRBV3-2
TGTGCCAGCAGCCAAGCCCTGAAGGGGTATTCCGAGCAGTTCTTC
CASSQALKGYSEQFF
>-|-|TRBJ2-5|14|TRBV6-2/TRBV6-3
TGTGCCAGCAGTTACTTATCGGCCACGGAGACCCAGTACTTC
CASSYLSATETQYF
>-|-|TRBJ1-5|16|TRBV2
TGTGCCAGCAACGTCGAGGGGCGAAGGCCCAATCAGCCCCAGCATTTT
CASNVEGRRPNQPQHF
>-|-|TRBJ1-2|16|TRBV7-9
TGTGCCAGCAGCTTATGGCAGGACCTCTCTAACTATGGCTACACCTTC
CASSLWQDLSNYGYTF
>-|-|TRBJ2-2|23|TRBV1
TGCACCAGCAGCCAAGATACCCCTACGTCGTGTTCGGAGAGGGGGGGCCATACCGGGGAGCTGTTTTTT
CTSSQDTPTSCSERGGHTGELFF
>-|-|TRBJ1-2|11|TRBV29-1
TGCAGCGTAATGGACAGAAATGGCTACACCTTC
CSVMDRNGYTF